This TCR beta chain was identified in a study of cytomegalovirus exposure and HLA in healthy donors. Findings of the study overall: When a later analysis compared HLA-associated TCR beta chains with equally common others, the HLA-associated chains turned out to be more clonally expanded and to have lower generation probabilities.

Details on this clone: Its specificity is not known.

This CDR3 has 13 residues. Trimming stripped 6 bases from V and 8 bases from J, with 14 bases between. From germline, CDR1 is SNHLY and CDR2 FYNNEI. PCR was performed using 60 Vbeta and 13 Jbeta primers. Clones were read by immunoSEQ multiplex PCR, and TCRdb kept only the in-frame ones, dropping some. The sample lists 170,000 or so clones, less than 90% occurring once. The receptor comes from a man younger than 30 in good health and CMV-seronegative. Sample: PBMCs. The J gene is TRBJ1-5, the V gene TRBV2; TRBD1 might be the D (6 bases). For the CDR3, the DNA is TGTGCCAGCAGGGGGACATCCCTGGAGCCCCAGCATTTT. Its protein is CASRGTSLEPQHF.